One sample yielded the 31 T cell receptor beta chains listed below, sequenced in a study of blood T cell repertoires in COVID-19. Measured with immunoSEQ multiplex PCR; TCRdb has only the in-frame clones, and not every one. Of over 150,000 clones listed, 65% to 90% are singletons. Material for sequencing was peripheral blood. Receptors originate from a human donor in a cohort sampled during active COVID-19.

V usage is TRBV19 and J usage is TRBJ1-5; 9 nucleotides match TRBD1. J gave up 13 bases and V 4 bases, and 11 bases lay outside the gene matches. Per the germline V gene, CDR1 is LNHDA and CDR2 is SQIVND (reference sequence). CDR3 size: 14 residues. Written as DNA, the CDR3 is TGTGCCAGTAGTACCCAGGGACAGGGAGGACCTCAGCATTTT. It codes for CASSTQGQGGPQHF.

The genes are TRBV5-1 and TRBJ2-3; TRBD1 matches at 7 bases. Trimming took 2 bases from V and 0 from J; bases not matched to a gene: 3. The germline CDR1 and CDR2 sequences are SGHRS and YFSETQ. The CDR3 is 15 amino acids. Here the CDR3 reads CASSFRDSSTDTQYF. The CDR3 nucleotides are TGCGCCAGCAGCTTCCGGGACAGTAGCACAGATACGCAGTATTTT.

The chain uses TRBV5-5 and TRBJ2-7; 7 bases align to TRBD1. With V trimmed by 2 bases and J by 0 bases, 5 bases remained unmatched. This CDR3 comprises 15 residues. Germline V gives CDR1 SGHKS, CDR2 YYEKEE (reference sequence). The CDR3 bases are TGTGCCAGCAGCTTCTGGACAGGACACTCCTACGAGCAGTACTTC. Translating it yields CASSFWTGHSYEQYF.

There are a few counts of this clone. The chain employs TRBV25-1 and TRBJ2-5; 7 bases line up with TRBD2. Germline V CDR1 and CDR2: MGHDK, SYGVNS. Trimming cost V 1 base and J 4 bases; bases outside gene matches: 3. CDR3 size: 14 residues. The CDR3: CASSEWGGRETQYF. CDR3 DNA sequence: TGTGCCAGCAGTGAATGGGGAGGGCGAGAGACCCAGTACTTC.

This sequence joins TRBV30 and TRBJ1-2; 7 bases are shared with TRBD1. This CDR3 is 16 amino acids long. CDR1 and CDR2 from the germline V gene are GTSNPN and SVGIG (reference sequence). With 3 bases clipped from V and 4 bases from J, the junction kept 14 bases outside the gene matches. CDR3 protein: CAWRVSARQGGYGYTF. The CDR3 nucleotides read TGTGCCTGGAGGGTGTCGGCCAGACAGGGTGGCTATGGCTACACCTTC.

The chain has TRBV6-1 and TRBJ2-1; D remains unclear. CDR1 is MNHNS and CDR2 is SASEGT in the germline V gene. V gave up 4 bases and J gave up 2 bases, with 15 bases separating them. The length of the CDR3 is 16 residues. CDR3 sequence reads: CASSVPLASPYNEQFF. The CDR3 region has the DNA TGTGCCAGCAGTGTCCCTTTGGCCTCGCCCTACAATGAGCAGTTCTTC.

This sequence joins TRBV3-1 (or the pseudogene TRBV3-2) and TRBJ2-3; 8 bases align to TRBD2. The germline CDR1 and CDR2 sequences are LGHDT and YNNKEL (reference sequence). The trim removed 1 base at V and 4 bases at J, leaving 4 bases unmatched. CDR3 length equals 15 residues. CDR3: CASSQGGRQADTQYF. Here the CDR3 DNA reads TGTGCCAGCAGCCAAGGCGGGAGGCAAGCAGATACGCAGTATTTT.

The rearrangement uses TRBV27 and TRBJ2-7, with 9 positions matching TRBD1. With 4 bases clipped from V and 6 bases from J, the junction kept 7 bases outside the gene matches. The CDR3 has 14 residues. Germline CDR1 is MNHEY and CDR2 is SMNVEV (reference sequence). CDR3 DNA sequence: TGTGCCAGCAGTTCCGGGACAGGGCTTCCCGAGCAGTACTTC. Residues: CASSSGTGLPEQYF.

The genes are TRBV3-1 (or the pseudogene TRBV3-2) and TRBJ2-7, with D maybe TRBD1 (6 bases). The CDR3 is 17 amino acids. Trimming took 4 bases from V and 2 from J, leaving 21 bases between them. Germline CDR1 and CDR2: LGHDT and YNNKEL (reference sequence). The CDR3 DNA sequence: TGTGCCAGCAGCCTTGAACTTCCAGGGGCGGGCACCTACGAGCAGTACTTC. Its protein is CASSLELPGAGTYEQYF.

The chain carries TRBV3-1 (or the pseudogene TRBV3-2) and TRBJ2-7; TRBD2 aligns across 8 bases. The V and J ends lost 0 bases and 6 bases, in that order; junction bases with no gene match: 19. Germline CDR1 and CDR2: LGHDT and YNNKEL (reference sequence). This CDR3 has 19 amino acids. CDR3 coding DNA: TGTGCCAGCAGCCAAGAGGTCCTTGGAAGGAAGCGGGAGTCTTTCGAGCAGTACTTC. It is translated as CASSQEVLGRKRESFEQYF.

J is TRBJ2-1 and V is TRBV5-1; TRBD2 agrees at 8 bases. Germline V gives CDR1 SGHRS, CDR2 YFSETQ. Unmatched junction bases numbered 2, after V lost 0 bases and J lost 0 bases. The CDR3 is 16 residues long. This chain's CDR3 is CASSLGLAGSYNEQFF. CDR3 DNA sequence: TGCGCCAGCAGCTTGGGTCTAGCGGGCTCCTACAATGAGCAGTTCTTC.

The chain joins TRBV15 to TRBJ2-7, with 8 bases that match TRBD1. V lost 5 bases, J lost 3 bases, and 12 bases stayed unmatched. Germline V gene sequence: CDR1 LNHNV, CDR2 YYDKDF (reference sequence). The length of the CDR3 is 16 residues. For the CDR3, the DNA is TGTGCCACCAGCGCCGGGCAGGGGGCATTCTTCTACGAGCAGTACTTC. It codes for CATSAGQGAFFYEQYF.

This clone appeared once. The chain has TRBV14 and TRBJ1-6; D call uncertain. Germline-derived CDR1 and CDR2 are SGHDN and FVKESK. V gave up 1 base and J gave up 8 bases, with 15 bases separating them. The CDR3 has 16 amino acids. CDR3 in amino acids: CASSQVGSSHYSPLHF. The CDR3 nucleotides read TGTGCCAGCAGCCAAGTCGGGTCCTCTCACTATTCACCCCTCCACTTT.

This clone appeared once. The V gene is TRBV18, the J gene TRBJ2-5, with 7 bases aligning to TRBD1. This CDR3 comprises 13 residues. The J segment lost 5 bases and the V segment lost 5 bases, leaving 5 bases of the junction unmatched. Germline values: CDR1 KGHSH, CDR2 LQKENI. The CDR3 here is CASSGDRVETQYF. CDR3 bases: TGTGCCAGCTCAGGAGACAGGGTGGAGACCCAGTACTTC.

The chain carries TRBV4-1 and TRBJ2-3; TRBD2 matches 14 bases. Germline lookup yields CDR1 MGHRA and CDR2 YSYEKL. The V segment lost 2 bases and the J segment 6 bases; nucleotides outside the gene matches: 13. The CDR3 runs to 19 residues. Here the CDR3 reads CASSQIPPGLAGAGDTQYF. The CDR3 bases are TGCGCCAGCAGCCAAATTCCGCCGGGACTAGCGGGGGCGGGGGATACGCAGTATTTT.

The genes are TRBV7-2 and TRBJ2-7; the D is unclear. Germline CDR1 SGHTA, CDR2 FQGNSA. This CDR3 region has 15 residues. V was clipped by 5 bases and J by 0 bases, with 14 bases between them. The CDR3 loop is CASSPSVLSSYEQYF. The CDR3 region has the DNA TGTGCCAGCAGCCCAAGCGTCTTGAGCTCCTACGAGCAGTACTTC.

Only a few counts were recorded for this clone. J is TRBJ1-5 and V is TRBV6-1, with 7 bases fitting TRBD1. CDR1 MNHNS and CDR2 SASEGT come from the germline V gene. V lost 3 bases to trimming and J lost 6 bases; unmatched junction nucleotides: 8. This CDR3 has 15 residues. CDR3 sequence (DNA): TGTGCCAGCAGTGACAACCGACAGGGTGGTCAGCCCCAGCATTTT. It codes for CASSDNRQGGQPQHF.

The chain is built from TRBV9 and TRBJ2-3, with 11 bases aligning to TRBD2. With 0 bases clipped from V and 2 bases from J, the junction kept 8 bases outside the gene matches. The CDR3 has 18 amino acids. Germline V lookup: CDR1 SGDLS, CDR2 YYNGEE. This CDR3 reads CASSVGGTSGLNTDTQYF. The CDR3 DNA is TGTGCCAGCAGCGTAGGTGGGACTAGCGGTTTAAACACAGATACGCAGTATTTT. Full variable domain (missing parts from reference TRBV9 and TRBJ2-3): DSGVTQTPKHLITATGQRVTLRCSPRSGDLSVYWYQQSLDQGLQFLIQYYNGEERAKGNILERFSAQQFPDLHSELNLSSLELGDSALYFCASSVGGTSGLNTDTQYFGPGTRLTVL.

This clone was seen a handful of times. DNA of the CDR3: TGTGCCAGTAGTATTGAAGGAGTTATCGGAAACACCATATATTTT. Amino acids: CASSIEGVIGNTIYF. The chain is built from TRBV19 and TRBJ1-3; no firm D call. CDR3 length: 15 amino acids. The V gene's germline CDR1 is LNHDA and CDR2 SQIVND (reference sequence). V lost 3 bases, J lost 4 bases, and 13 bases lay in between.

The V and J genes are TRBV19 and TRBJ2-5; D unclear. The CDR3 has 14 residues. V was shortened by 5 bases and J by 5 bases, with 15 bases between the two germline ends. The germline V gene encodes CDR1 LNHDA and CDR2 SQIVND (reference sequence). The CDR3 is CASSRDSSRETQYF. The CDR3, as DNA: TGTGCCAGTAGTCGAGACTCAAGTAGGGAGACCCAGTACTTC.

This sequence joins TRBV19 and TRBJ1-2; D is ambiguous. With 8 bases removed from V and 4 bases from J, the gap between germline ends came to 20 bases. This CDR3 is built from 15 residues. From germline, CDR1 is LNHDA and CDR2 SQIVND (reference sequence). The CDR3 DNA reads TGTGCCAGTTTGAGGAATTCTGGTGAGATCTATGGCTACACCTTC. This sequence encodes CASLRNSGEIYGYTF.

The chain uses TRBV30 and TRBJ2-5; D is unclear. This CDR3 contains 14 residues. Between the trimmed V and J ends, which lost 1 base and 4 bases, there was a span of 13 bases. CDR1 and CDR2 from the germline V gene are GTSNPN and SVGIG (reference sequence). In nucleotides, the CDR3 is TGTGCCTGGAGTGCCCCGCGGAACTTAGAGACCCAGTACTTC. Its protein is CAWSAPRNLETQYF.

This sequence joins TRBV7-2 and TRBJ2-1; 15 bases match TRBD2. V gave up 5 bases and J gave up 6 bases; unmatched junction bases: 11. The CDR3 runs 18 residues. Germline V gives CDR1 SGHTA, CDR2 FQGNSA. Here the CDR3 reads CASSPQGLAGGRGNEQFF. The CDR3 region has the DNA TGTGCCAGCAGCCCTCAAGGACTAGCGGGAGGGAGGGGCAATGAGCAGTTCTTC. Based on the CDR3 plus reference TRBV7-2 and TRBJ2-1, the full variable domain is GAGVSQSPSNKVTEKGKDVELRCDPISGHTALYWYRQSLGQGLEFLIYFQGNSAPDKSGLPSDRFSAERTGGSVSTLTIQRTQQEDSAVYLCASSPQGLAGGRGNEQFFGPGTRLTVL.

The chain recombines TRBV4-1 with TRBJ2-2; 10 bases map to TRBD2. This CDR3 has 18 amino acids. After removal of 1 base from V and 3 bases from J, the junction contained 8 bases not matched to a gene. CDR1 is MGHRA, CDR2 YSYEKL, per germline. The chain's CDR3 is CASSQVLAGVADTGELFF. The CDR3 nucleotides are TGCGCCAGCAGCCAAGTCCTAGCGGGAGTCGCGGACACCGGGGAGCTGTTTTTT.

The chain joins TRBV7-9 to TRBJ2-1; 9 positions match TRBD1. Germline trimming cut 5 bases from V and 9 bases from J; bases unmatched to any gene: 11. Germline V gives CDR1 SEHNR, CDR2 FQNEAQ (reference sequence). The CDR3 runs to 15 residues. CDR3 amino acids: CASSPGQGLWSEQFF. CDR3 nucleotides: TGTGCCAGCAGCCCGGGACAGGGTTTGTGGAGTGAGCAGTTCTTC. Variable domain in full (rest from reference TRBV7-9 and TRBJ2-1): DTGVSQNPRHKITKRGQNVTFRCDPISEHNRLYWYRQTLGQGPEFLTYFQNEAQLEKSRLLSDRFSAERPKGSFSTLEIQRTEQGDSAMYLCASSPGQGLWSEQFFGPGTRLTVL.

This clone showed up just a few times. The gene calls are TRBV5-1 and TRBJ1-3, with a weak D call TRBD1 (6 bases). The CDR3 loop spans 14 amino acids. In germline, CDR1 is SGHRS, CDR2 YFSETQ. The V and J ends lost 7 bases and 0 bases respectively, with 11 bases between them. For the CDR3, the DNA is TGCGCCAGCGCGACAGGCCACTCTGGAAACACCATATATTTT. This codes for CASATGHSGNTIYF.

The chain uses TRBV2 and TRBJ1-5, with D perhaps matching TRBD1 (5 bases). Germline V CDR1 and CDR2: SNHLY, FYNNEI. V shed 2 bases and J shed 7 bases, with 12 bases lying between them. The CDR3 length is 14 residues. The CDR3 nucleotides are TGTGCCAGCAGTGAACGAATGGGGCCCCAGCCCCAGCATTTT. Translated: CASSERMGPQPQHF.

The chain has TRBV7-2 and TRBJ2-3, with 9 positions matching TRBD1. The CDR3 has 17 amino acids. The trim removed 1 base at V and 5 bases at J, leaving 10 bases unmatched. Germline V gene data show CDR1 as SGHTA and CDR2 as FQGNSA. The CDR3 DNA reads as TGTGCCAGCAGCTTAGGGCCGGGACAGGGTTTGGGAGATACGCAGTATTTT. Its translation is CASSLGPGQGLGDTQYF. The full variable domain, rest sourced from reference TRBV7-2 and TRBJ2-3, is GAGVSQSPSNKVTEKGKDVELRCDPISGHTALYWYRQSLGQGLEFLIYFQGNSAPDKSGLPSDRFSAERTGGSVSTLTIQRTQQEDSAVYLCASSLGPGQGLGDTQYFGPGTRLTVL.

This clone was found a few times. V is TRBV30 and J is TRBJ2-5, with 7 bases identical to TRBD1. Trimming at V came to 2 bases and at J to 5 bases, leaving 5 bases not matched to a gene. The CDR3 has 13 residues. Germline CDR1 GTSNPN, CDR2 SVGIG (reference sequence). The CDR3 spells CAWSPGGLETQYF. CDR3 in DNA: TGTGCCTGGAGTCCAGGGGGATTGGAGACCCAGTACTTC.

The chain carries TRBV28 and TRBJ2-5, with 9 nucleotides matching TRBD1. The CDR3 totals 15 residues. CDR1 and CDR2 (germline): MDHEN, SYDVKM. The ends lost 6 bases at V and 5 bases at J; junction bases unmatched: 10. The CDR3 DNA is TGTGCCAGCAGAGACTCCGGGACAGGGAAGGAGACCCAGTACTTC. It is translated as CASRDSGTGKETQYF.

V is TRBV28 and J is TRBJ2-7, with 8 bases lining up with TRBD1. The CDR3 contains 13 residues. Germline CDR1 reads MDHEN; CDR2 reads SYDVKM. The V and J ends lost 6 bases and 2 bases, in that order; junction bases with no gene match: 3. For the CDR3, the DNA is TGTGCCAGCAGAGGACAGGGAACCTACGAGCAGTACTTC. Translated: CASRGQGTYEQYF.